This record concerns one TCR beta chain sequence. These data come from a study of technical replicates of blood from a handful of donors. Sequenced by immunoSEQ multiplex PCR; TCRdb stores in-frame clones only, minus some. Of some 82,000 clones listed, less than 98% are singletons. V shed 2 bases and J shed 1 base, with 9 bases lying between them. The CDR3 contains 15 residues. Germline CDR1 reads MDHEN; CDR2 reads SYDVKM. Source material: T cells isolated from PBMCs. This sequence was found in a human donor in good health. This rearrangement joins TRBV28 to TRBJ1-5; D ambiguous. CDR3 region: CASSLTGWSNQPQHF. CDR3 nucleotide sequence: TGTGCCAGCAGTTTAACGGGGTGGAGCAATCAGCCCCAGCATTTT. Looking up the rest from reference TRBV28 and TRBJ1-5 gives the full variable domain: DVKVTQSSRYLVKRTGEKVFLECVQDMDHENMFWYRQDPGLGLRLIYFSYDVKMKEKGDIPEGYSVSREKKERFSLILESASTNQTSMYLCASSLTGWSNQPQHFGDGTRLSIL.